This T cell receptor beta chain was captured by sequencing in a study of post-analysis software for immune sequencing data. On the study more broadly: As for disease course, relapsing-remitting, secondary progressive and progressive-relapsing multiple sclerosis were all included. Study-wide findings and caveats: By F measure, strong co-clustering occurred among samples prepared in the same batch. TRBV5-6, TRBV5-1 and TRBV20-1 belonged to a set of about 5 TRBV segments that were more frequent in patients than controls. Diversity measured as normalized Chao1 was significantly lower in multiple sclerosis patients than in controls.

In its sample, this clonotype was seen many times. The antigen is unknown. Built from TCR beta cDNA, the libraries had unique molecular identifiers in them. Starting from approximately 1 to 10 million T cells, the study yielded 500,000 or so cDNA molecules. TCRdb reanalysed the PCR reads using MiXCR and keeps one entry per CDR3 protein. Among a few hundred thousand distinct CDR3 sequences, around 36% were seen once, and the ten largest hold 4.5% to 7.5%. The V end lost 0 bases, the J end lost 7 bases, and 4 bases lay between the germline ends. Germline V gene data show CDR1 as SGHDN and CDR2 as FVKESK. This CDR3 contains 12 residues.

This clonotype was obtained from a girl aged 2-17 years with multiple sclerosis. Sample: blood. The chain carries TRBV14 and TRBJ2-1; D gene ambiguous. The CDR3 DNA sequence: TGTGCCAGCAGCCAAGAAGGGAATGAGCAGTTCTTC. As protein: CASSQEGNEQFF.